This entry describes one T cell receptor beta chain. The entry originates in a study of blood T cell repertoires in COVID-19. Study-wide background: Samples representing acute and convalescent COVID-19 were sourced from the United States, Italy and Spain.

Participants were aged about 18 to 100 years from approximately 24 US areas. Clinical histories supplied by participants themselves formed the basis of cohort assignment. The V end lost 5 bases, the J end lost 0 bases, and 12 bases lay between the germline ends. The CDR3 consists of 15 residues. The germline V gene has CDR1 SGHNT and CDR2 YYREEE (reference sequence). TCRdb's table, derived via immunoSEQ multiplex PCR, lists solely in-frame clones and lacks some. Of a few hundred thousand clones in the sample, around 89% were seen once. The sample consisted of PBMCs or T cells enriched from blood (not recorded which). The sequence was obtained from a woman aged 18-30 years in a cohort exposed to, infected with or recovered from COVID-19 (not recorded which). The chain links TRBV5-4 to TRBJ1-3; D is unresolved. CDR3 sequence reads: CASSSRESSGNTIYF. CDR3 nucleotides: TGTGCCAGCAGTTCCCGGGAGTCCTCTGGAAACACCATATATTTT.